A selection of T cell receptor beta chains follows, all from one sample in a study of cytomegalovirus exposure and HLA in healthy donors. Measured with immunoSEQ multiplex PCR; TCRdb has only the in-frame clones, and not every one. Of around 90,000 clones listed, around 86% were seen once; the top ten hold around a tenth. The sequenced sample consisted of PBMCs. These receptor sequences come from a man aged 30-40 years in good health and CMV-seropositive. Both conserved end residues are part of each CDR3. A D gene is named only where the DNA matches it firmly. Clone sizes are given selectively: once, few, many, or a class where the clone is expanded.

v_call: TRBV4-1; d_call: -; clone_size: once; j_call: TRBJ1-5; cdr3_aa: CASSQTVNQPQHF; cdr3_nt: TGCGCCAGCAGCCAAACGGTAAATCAGCCCCAGCATTTT
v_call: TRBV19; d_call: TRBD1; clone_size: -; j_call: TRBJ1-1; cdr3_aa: CASSITRGLDTEAFF; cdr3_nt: TGTGCCAGTAGTATCACCAGGGGGTTGGACACTGAAGCTTTCTTT
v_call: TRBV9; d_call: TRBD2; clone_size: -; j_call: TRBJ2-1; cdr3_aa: CASSVVTSDEQFF; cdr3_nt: TGTGCCAGCAGCGTAGTGACTAGCGATGAGCAGTTCTTC
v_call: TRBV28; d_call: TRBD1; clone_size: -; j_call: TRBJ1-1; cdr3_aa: CASSLIRGHTEAFF; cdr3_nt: TGTGCCAGCAGTTTAATCAGGGGGCACACTGAAGCTTTCTTT
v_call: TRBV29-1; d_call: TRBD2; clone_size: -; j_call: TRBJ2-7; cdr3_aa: CSVDKGTSGRNEQYF; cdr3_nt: TGCAGCGTTGATAAGGGGACTAGCGGGAGGAACGAGCAGTACTTC
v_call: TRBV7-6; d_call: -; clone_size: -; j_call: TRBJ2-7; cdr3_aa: CASSLTGYEQYF; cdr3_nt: TGTGCCAGCAGCTTAACAGGCTACGAGCAGTACTTC
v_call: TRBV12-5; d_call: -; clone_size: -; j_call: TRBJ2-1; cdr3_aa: CASQKGLGNEQFF; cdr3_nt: TGTGCTTCCCAAAAGGGGTTAGGGAATGAGCAGTTCTTC
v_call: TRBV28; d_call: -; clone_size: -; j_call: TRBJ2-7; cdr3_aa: CASSFTGPRSPSRYF; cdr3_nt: TGTGCCAGCAGTTTTACAGGACCGCGTTCCCCCTCACGGTACTTC
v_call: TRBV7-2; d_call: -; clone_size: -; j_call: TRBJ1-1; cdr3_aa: CASSTSGLLGTEAFF; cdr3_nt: TGTGCCAGCAGCACGTCGGGACTACTGGGCACTGAAGCTTTCTTT
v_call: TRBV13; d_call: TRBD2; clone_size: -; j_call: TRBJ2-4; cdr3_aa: CASTPREGEAKNIQYF; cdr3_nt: TGTGCCAGCACCCCCCGGGAGGGGGAAGCCAAAAACATTCAGTACTTC
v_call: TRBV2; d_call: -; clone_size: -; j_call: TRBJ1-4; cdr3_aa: CASSKEGPLAGTELFF; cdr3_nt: TGTGCCAGCAGTAAGGAGGGGCCCTTAGCTGGTACTGAACTGTTTTTT
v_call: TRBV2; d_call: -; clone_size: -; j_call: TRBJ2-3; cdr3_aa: CASSPQGFRDTQYF; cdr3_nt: TGTGCCAGCAGTCCACAGGGTTTTAGAGATACGCAGTATTTT
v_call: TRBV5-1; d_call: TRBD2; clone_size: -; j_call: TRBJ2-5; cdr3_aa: CASSSPGRKNSGRAVERETQYF; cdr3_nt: TGCGCCAGCAGCTCGCCGGGACGGAAGAATAGCGGGAGGGCCGTAGAGAGAGAGACCCAGTACTTC
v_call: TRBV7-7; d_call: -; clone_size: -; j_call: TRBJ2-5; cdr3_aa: CASSAGGSKQETQYF; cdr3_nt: TGTGCTAGCAGCGCAGGGGGGTCAAAACAAGAGACCCAGTACTTC
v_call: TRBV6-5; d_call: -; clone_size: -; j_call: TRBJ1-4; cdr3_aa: CASSFNPTTNEKLFF; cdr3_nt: TGTGCCAGCAGTTTCAACCCTACAACTAATGAAAAACTGTTTTTT
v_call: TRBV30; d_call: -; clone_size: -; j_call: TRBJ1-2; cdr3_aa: CAWNTERSYGYTF; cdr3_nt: TGTGCCTGGAATACAGAGCGGTCCTATGGCTACACCTTC
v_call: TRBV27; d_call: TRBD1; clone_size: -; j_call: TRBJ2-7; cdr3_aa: CAGSQAGTAPSQEQYF; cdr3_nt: TGTGCCGGCAGCCAGGCAGGGACAGCCCCGAGTCAAGAGCAGTACTTC
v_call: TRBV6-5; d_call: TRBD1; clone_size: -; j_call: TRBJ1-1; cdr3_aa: CASTRTGGARAEAFF; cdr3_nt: TGTGCCAGCACTCGGACAGGGGGCGCCCGAGCTGAAGCTTTCTTT
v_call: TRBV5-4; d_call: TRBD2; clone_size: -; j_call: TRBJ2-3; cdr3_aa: CASSLRLAGKRGADTQYF; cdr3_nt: TGTGCCAGCAGCTTACGTCTAGCGGGCAAAAGGGGCGCAGATACGCAGTATTTT
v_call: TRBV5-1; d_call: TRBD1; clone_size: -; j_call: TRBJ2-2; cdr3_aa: CASSRDRGRLSTGELFF; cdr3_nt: TGCGCCAGCAGCAGGGACAGGGGGCGCTTGAGCACCGGGGAGCTGTTTTTT
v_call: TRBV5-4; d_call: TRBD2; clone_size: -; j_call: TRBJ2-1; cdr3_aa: CASRTRTSGSGHEQFF; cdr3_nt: TGTGCCAGCAGAACTCGAACTAGCGGGAGCGGTCATGAGCAGTTCTTC
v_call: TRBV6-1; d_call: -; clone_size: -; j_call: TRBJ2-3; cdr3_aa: CASSEGATGDTQYF; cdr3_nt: TGTGCCAGCAGTGAGGGGGCTACCGGGGATACGCAGTATTTT
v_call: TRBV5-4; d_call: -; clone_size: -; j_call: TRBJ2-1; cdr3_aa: CASSFAGRNNEQFF; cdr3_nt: TGTGCCAGCAGCTTTGCGGGCAGAAACAATGAGCAGTTCTTC
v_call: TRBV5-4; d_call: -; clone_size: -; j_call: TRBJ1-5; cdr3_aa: CASSLGTDSNQPQHF; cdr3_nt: TGTGCCAGCAGCTTGGGGACAGATAGCAATCAGCCCCAGCATTTT
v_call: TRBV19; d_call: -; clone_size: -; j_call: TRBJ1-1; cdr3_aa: CASSIALGITEAFF; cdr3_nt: TGTGCCAGTAGTATAGCACTCGGGATTACTGAAGCTTTCTTT
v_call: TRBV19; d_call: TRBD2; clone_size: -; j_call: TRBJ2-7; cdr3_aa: CASSIASGTYEQYF; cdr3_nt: TGTGCCAGTAGTATCGCTAGCGGTACCTACGAGCAGTACTTC
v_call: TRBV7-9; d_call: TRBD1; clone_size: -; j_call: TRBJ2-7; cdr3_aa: CASSLGVGRGNGSPYEQYF; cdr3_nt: TGTGCCAGCAGCTTAGGGGTCGGCAGGGGGAATGGAAGCCCCTACGAGCAGTACTTC
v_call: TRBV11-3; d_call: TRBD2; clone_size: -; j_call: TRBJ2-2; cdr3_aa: CASSFGSGGRTGELFF; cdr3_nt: TGTGCCAGCAGCTTTGGTTCGGGAGGGAGAACCGGGGAGCTGTTTTTT
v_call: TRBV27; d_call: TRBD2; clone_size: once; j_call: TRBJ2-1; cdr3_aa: CASSLAVYNEQFF; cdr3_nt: TGTGCCAGCTCCCTAGCGGTTTACAATGAGCAGTTCTTC
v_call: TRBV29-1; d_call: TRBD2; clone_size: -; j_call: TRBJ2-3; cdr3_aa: CSVEVTSGSLSTDTQYF; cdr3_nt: TGCAGCGTTGAGGTGACTAGCGGGAGTCTTTCCACAGATACGCAGTATTTT
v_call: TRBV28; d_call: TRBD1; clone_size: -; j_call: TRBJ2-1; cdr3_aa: CASSGQGEQFF; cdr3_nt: TGTGCCAGCAGTGGACAGGGTGAGCAGTTCTTC
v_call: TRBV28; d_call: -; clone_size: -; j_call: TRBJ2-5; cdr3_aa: CASSRRAGFKETQYF; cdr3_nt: TGTGCCAGCAGTCGGAGGGCCGGGTTCAAAGAGACCCAGTACTTC
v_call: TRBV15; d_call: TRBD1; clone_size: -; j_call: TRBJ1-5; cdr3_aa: CATSRDRNQPQHF; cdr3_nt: TGTGCCACCAGCAGGGACAGGAATCAGCCCCAGCATTTT
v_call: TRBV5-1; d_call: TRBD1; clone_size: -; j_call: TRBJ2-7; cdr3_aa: CASSLEPAGTETYEQYF; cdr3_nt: TGCGCCAGCAGCTTGGAACCAGCCGGGACAGAGACCTACGAGCAGTACTTC
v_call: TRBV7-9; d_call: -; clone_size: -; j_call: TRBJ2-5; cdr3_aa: CASTRSPGQETQYF; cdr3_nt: TGTGCCAGCACCCGCTCGCCGGGACAAGAGACCCAGTACTTC
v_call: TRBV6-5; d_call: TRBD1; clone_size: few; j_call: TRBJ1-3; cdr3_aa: CASSYLGQRNTIYF; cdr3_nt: TGTGCCAGCAGTTACTTGGGACAGAGAAACACCATATATTTT
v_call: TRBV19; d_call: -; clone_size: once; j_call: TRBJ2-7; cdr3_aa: CASSIRGTPSYEQYF; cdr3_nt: TGTGCCAGTAGTATACGGGGAACACCCTCCTACGAGCAGTACTTC
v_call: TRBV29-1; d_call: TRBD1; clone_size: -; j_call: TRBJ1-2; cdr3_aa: CSTGVGGSYGYTF; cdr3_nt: TGCAGCACAGGGGTCGGGGGATCTTATGGCTACACCTTC
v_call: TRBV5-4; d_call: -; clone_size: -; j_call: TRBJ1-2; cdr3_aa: CASSFQQIRGYTF; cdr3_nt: TGTGCCAGCAGCTTCCAACAGATTCGAGGCTACACCTTC
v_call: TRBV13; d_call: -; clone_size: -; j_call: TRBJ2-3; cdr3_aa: CASSLGLWTVSTDTQYF; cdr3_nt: TGTGCCAGCAGCTTAGGCCTTTGGACAGTAAGCACAGATACGCAGTATTTT
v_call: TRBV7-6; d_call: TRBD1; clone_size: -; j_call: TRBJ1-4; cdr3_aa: CASSPWTGGQEKLFF; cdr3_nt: TGTGCCAGCAGCCCGTGGACAGGGGGTCAAGAAAAACTGTTTTTT
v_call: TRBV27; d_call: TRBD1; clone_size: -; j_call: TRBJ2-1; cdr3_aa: CASSNLGQGVHEQFF; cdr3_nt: TGTGCCAGCAGTAACCTCGGACAGGGTGTGCATGAGCAGTTCTTC
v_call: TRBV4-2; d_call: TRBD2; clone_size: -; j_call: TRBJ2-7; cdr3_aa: CASSQGLAGGDYEQYF; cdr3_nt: TGTGCCAGCAGCCAAGGACTAGCGGGAGGCGACTACGAGCAGTACTTC
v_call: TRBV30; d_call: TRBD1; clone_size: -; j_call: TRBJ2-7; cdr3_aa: CAWSLDRVGEQYF; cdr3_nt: TGTGCCTGGAGCCTGGACAGGGTTGGCGAGCAGTACTTC
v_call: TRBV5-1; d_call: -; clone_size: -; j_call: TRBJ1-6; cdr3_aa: CASSPKTSADNSPLHF; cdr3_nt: TGCGCCAGCAGCCCGAAGACATCAGCGGATAATTCACCCCTCCACTTT
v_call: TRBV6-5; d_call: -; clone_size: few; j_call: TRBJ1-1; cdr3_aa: CASNIWPEMNTEAFF; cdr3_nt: TGTGCCAGCAATATCTGGCCGGAGATGAACACTGAAGCTTTCTTT
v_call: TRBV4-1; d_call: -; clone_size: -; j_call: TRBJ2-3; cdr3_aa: CASSQGVSSPTDTQYF; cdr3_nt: TGCGCCAGCAGCCAAGGTGTGTCCTCCCCCACAGATACGCAGTATTTT
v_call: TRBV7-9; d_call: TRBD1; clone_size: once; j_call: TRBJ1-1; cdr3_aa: CASSYPTRQGANTEAFF; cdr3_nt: TGTGCCAGCAGCTACCCAACCCGACAGGGGGCCAACACTGAAGCTTTCTTT